A single T cell receptor (beta chain) is shown here with its context. Its antigen remains unidentified. CDR1 and CDR2 from the germline V gene are LGHNA and YSLEER. There are 15 residues in the CDR3. Trimming at V came to 1 base and at J to 3 bases, leaving 5 bases not matched to a gene. This specimen comes from a study of cytomegalovirus exposure and HLA in healthy donors. Study results and limitations: Confirmation was obtained in vitro that three CMV-associated chains are specific for CMV antigens. Over 15,000 TCR beta sequences were associated with HLA alleles at 0.05 false discovery rate in a later analysis. Some public TCRs appeared in many individuals, while most sequences were rare.

It was with 60 Vbeta and 13 Jbeta primers that the PCR ran. Clones were read by immunoSEQ multiplex PCR, and TCRdb kept only the in-frame ones, dropping some. The sample lists about 160,000 clones; over 75% were seen once. Sample: PBMCs. V is TRBV4-3 and J is TRBJ1-2, with 7 bases fitting TRBD1. This TCR was sampled from a human donor in good health. This chain's CDR3 is CASSQGRGQHYGYTF. The CDR3, as DNA: TGCGCCAGCAGCCAAGGCCGGGGACAGCACTATGGCTACACCTTC.